Sequencing of this T cell receptor beta chain was carried out in a study of blood T cell repertoires in COVID-19. There are 14 residues in the CDR3. Germline V gives CDR1 SEHNR, CDR2 FQNEAQ (reference sequence). V was shortened by 2 bases and J by 11 bases, with 17 bases between the two germline ends. Only in-frame clones appear in the TCRdb table, and some are missing; sequencing was by immunoSEQ multiplex PCR. The sample records 200,000 to 250,000 clones, 80% to 85% being singletons. V gene TRBV7-9 combines with J gene TRBJ2-3; D might be TRBD2 (7 bases). The sequenced sample consisted of peripheral blood. The receptor was isolated from a woman over 75 with active or convalescent COVID-19. Here the CDR3 reads CASSLRGGRFVQYF. CDR3 coding DNA: TGTGCCAGCAGCTTAAGGGGGGGCCGGTTTGTGCAGTATTTT.